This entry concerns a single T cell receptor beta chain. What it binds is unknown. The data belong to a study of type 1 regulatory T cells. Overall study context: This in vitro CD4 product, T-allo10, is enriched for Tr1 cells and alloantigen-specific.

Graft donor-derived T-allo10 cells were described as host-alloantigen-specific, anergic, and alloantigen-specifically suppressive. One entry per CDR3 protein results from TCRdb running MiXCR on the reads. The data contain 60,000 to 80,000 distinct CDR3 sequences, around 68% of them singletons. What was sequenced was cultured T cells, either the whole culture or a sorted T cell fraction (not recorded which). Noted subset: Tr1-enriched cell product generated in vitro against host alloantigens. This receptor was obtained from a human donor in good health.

CDR3 nucleotides: TGTGCCAGCAGTCACTACGAGGGGTACGAGCAGTACTTC. Translated: CASSHYEGYEQYF. The chain couples TRBV6-5 to TRBJ2-7; D is possibly TRBD1 or TRBD2 (5 bases each). CDR1 is MNHEY and CDR2 is SVGAGI in the germline V gene. V shed 5 bases and J shed 4 bases, with 12 bases lying between them. The CDR3 is 13 residues long.